Listed below are T cell receptor beta chains from one sample, sequenced in a study of cytomegalovirus exposure and HLA in healthy donors. Some clones are missing from TCRdb's copy, which holds only in-frame ones; the method was immunoSEQ multiplex PCR. The sample lists more than 200,000 clones, roughly 87% occurring once. The sample consisted of PBMCs. The receptors stem from a man aged 18 to 35 in good health and CMV-seropositive. The CDR3 runs from the conserved cysteine through the conserved F or W. A D gene is named only where the DNA matches it firmly. Rows give clone size only sometimes, using once, few, many, or a class for an expanded clone.

few	NA	TRBV7-9	TRBJ1-2	TGTGCCAGCAGCCGGGCAGCTAACTATGGCTACACCTTC	CASSRAANYGYTF
NA	NA	TRBV5-1	TRBJ1-2	TGCGCCAGCAGCGTGGAACCAAACTATGGCTACACCTTC	CASSVEPNYGYTF
NA	TRBD2	TRBV4-2	TRBJ2-7	TGTGCCAGCAGCCGGGGACTAGCGGGAGCTTACGAGCAGTACTTC	CASSRGLAGAYEQYF
NA	NA	TRBV5-1	TRBJ2-1	TGCGCCAGCAGCCAACAACTAGTCTACAATGAGCAGTTCTTC	CASSQQLVYNEQFF
NA	NA	TRBV6-1	TRBJ2-7	TGTGCCAGCAGTGAAGGCCTAGTCTCGGTCTACGAGCAGTACTTC	CASSEGLVSVYEQYF
NA	NA	TRBV6-5	TRBJ2-1	TGTGCCAGCAGTTACTCGATATCCGTTGAGCAGTTCTTC	CASSYSISVEQFF
NA	TRBD2	TRBV6-5	TRBJ2-1	TGTGCCAGCAGTTACGCTAGCGGGAGACCTAACAATGAGCAGTTCTTC	CASSYASGRPNNEQFF
NA	NA	TRBV28	TRBJ1-1	TGTGCCAGCAGGGTGGGGGGGAACACTGAAGCTTTCTTT	CASRVGGNTEAFF
NA	NA	TRBV28	TRBJ2-7	TGTGCCAGCAGTGCCAGGGTTCTCTACGAGCAGTACTTC	CASSARVLYEQYF
NA	TRBD2	TRBV9	TRBJ2-2	TGTGCCAGCAGCGTAGATGTTTGGACTAGCGGGATGAACACCGGGGAGCTGTTTTTT	CASSVDVWTSGMNTGELFF
NA	NA	TRBV6-5	TRBJ1-3	TGTGCCAGCAGCCCGACAGGCTCTGGAAACACCATATATTTT	CASSPTGSGNTIYF
once	NA	TRBV2	TRBJ2-1	TGTGCCAGCAGAGGGGGAGCACTCTACAATGAGCAGTTCTTC	CASRGGALYNEQFF
NA	TRBD1	TRBV4-1	TRBJ1-1	TGCGCCAGCTTCAAACCCGGGACAGGAGCTTTCTTT	CASFKPGTGAFF
NA	TRBD1	TRBV4-3	TRBJ2-7	TGCGCCAGCATACAGGGGCCGGAGAACGAGCAGTACTTC	CASIQGPENEQYF
NA	NA	TRBV27	TRBJ2-3	TGTGCCAGCAGTATACTACAGGGAAGCACAGATACGCAGTATTTT	CASSILQGSTDTQYF
NA	NA	TRBV10-3	TRBJ1-2	TGTGCCATCAGTGAGATAGGGGCGAGAGGCTACACCTTC	CAISEIGARGYTF
NA	TRBD1	TRBV5-1	TRBJ1-2	TGCGCCAGCAGCTTGGTGGCAGGGGGCGATCTGGGGTATGGCTACACCTTC	CASSLVAGGDLGYGYTF
NA	TRBD1	TRBV19	TRBJ1-1	TGTGCCAGTAGGGGGGGACAGGCTAACACTGAAGCTTTCTTT	CASRGGQANTEAFF
NA	TRBD2	TRBV5-1	TRBJ2-1	TGCGCCAGCAGCTTGGGACTAGCGGACTACAATGAGCAGTTCTTC	CASSLGLADYNEQFF
NA	TRBD2	TRBV30	TRBJ2-1	TGTGCCTGGAGGACCCTAGCGGGGGGGTCCTACAATGAGCAGTTCTTC	CAWRTLAGGSYNEQFF
NA	NA	TRBV6-1	TRBJ2-3	TGTGCCAGCAGTGAAGCATTGGCAGATACGCAGTATTTT	CASSEALADTQYF
few	NA	TRBV28	TRBJ1-5	TGTGCCAGCAGGGTTTATAGCAATCAGCCCCAGCATTTT	CASRVYSNQPQHF
NA	NA	TRBV5-4	TRBJ1-1	TGTGCCAGCAGCTTGGCGGAGGCTACGAACACTGAAGCTTTCTTT	CASSLAEATNTEAFF
NA	NA	TRBV6-5	TRBJ2-7	TGTGCCAGCAGTCCCAGCCTCGGGTCCTACGAGCAGTACTTC	CASSPSLGSYEQYF
NA	NA	TRBV27	TRBJ2-1	TGTGCCAGCGGATCTGGGAGTGTCAATGAGCAGTTCTTC	CASGSGSVNEQFF
NA	TRBD1	TRBV7-2	TRBJ2-1	TGTGCCAGCAGGATGGACAGGGACAATGAGCAGTTCTTC	CASRMDRDNEQFF
NA	NA	TRBV19	TRBJ1-5	TGTGCCAGTAAACACCGGGACGTTAGCAATCAGCCCCAGCATTTT	CASKHRDVSNQPQHF
NA	NA	TRBV28	TRBJ1-1	TGTGCCAGCAGCCGATGGAGGCAGGGGAACACTGAAGCTTTCTTT	CASSRWRQGNTEAFF
NA	NA	TRBV15	TRBJ2-3	TGTGCCACCAGCAGAGAGGGCAGGGGTGGCACAGATACGCAGTATTTT	CATSREGRGGTDTQYF
many	NA	TRBV4-1	TRBJ1-4	TGCGCCAGCAGCCCAGACAGTTCTAATGAAAAACTGTTTTTT	CASSPDSSNEKLFF
NA	TRBD1	TRBV11-2	TRBJ1-4	TGTGCCAGCAGCCCGCAGACAGGGTGGAGTGAAAAACTGTTTTTT	CASSPQTGWSEKLFF
NA	NA	TRBV5-1	TRBJ1-3	TGCGCCAGCAGCTTGGTGGGGACGGCGCTTAGAGACACCATATATTTT	CASSLVGTALRDTIYF
NA	NA	TRBV5-1	TRBJ2-1	TGCGCCAGCAGCTCAAGTAAGGGTGAATCGTTCTTC	CASSSSKGESFF
NA	NA	TRBV11-2	TRBJ2-3	TGTGCCAGCAGCTTAGACCCCCGGAGGACAGATACGCAGTATTTT	CASSLDPRRTDTQYF
NA	TRBD1	TRBV29-1	TRBJ2-1	TGCAGCGCATACGGGACAGGGCTGGGAGGTGCACGGGAGCAGTTCTTC	CSAYGTGLGGAREQFF